This is a list of T cell receptor beta chains from one sample in a study of graft-versus-host responses after intestinal transplantation. No cognate antigen is known for these TCRs. Profiled with immunoSEQ multiplex PCR; TCRdb holds only in-frame clones, not every one. The repertoire holds tens of thousands of clones, with 90% to 95% as singletons. This specimen was unstimulated CD4+ T cells sorted from spleen or lymph node cells, taken before transplant. Every receptor here comes from a human donor who was the organ donor for an intestinal transplant. The CDR3 runs from the conserved cysteine through the conserved F or W. The D gene is left open where the match is weak. Only some rows state a clone size, as once, few, many or a class for expanded clones.

V gene	J gene	clone size	D gene	CDR3 protein	CDR3 DNA
TRBV7-8	TRBJ1-4	NA	TRBD1	CASSTTGTVGEKLFF	TGTGCCAGCAGCACCACCGGGACAGTGGGTGAAAAACTGTTTTTT
TRBV6-6	TRBJ1-5	few	NA	CASSYSRQPQHF	TGTGCCAGCAGTTACTCTAGACAGCCCCAGCATTTT
TRBV4-1	TRBJ1-3	NA	TRBD1	CASSQGPRSIQGSSGNTIYF	TGCGCCAGCAGCCAAGGGCCCCGTTCAATACAGGGGAGCTCTGGAAACACCATATATTTT
TRBV6-4	TRBJ1-1	NA	NA	CASSVGSRAKSLDTEAFF	TGTGCCAGCAGTGTCGGGAGCAGGGCGAAGAGTTTGGACACTGAAGCTTTCTTT
TRBV6-1	TRBJ1-1	NA	NA	CASRGDARQEAFF	TGTGCCAGCAGGGGGGACGCCCGCCAAGAAGCTTTCTTT
TRBV5-1	TRBJ2-7	NA	TRBD1	CASSSPGQLPREQYF	TGCGCCAGCAGCTCCCCGGGACAGCTTCCACGCGAGCAGTACTTC
TRBV30	TRBJ1-6	NA	NA	CAWSVREGGSPLHF	TGTGCCTGGAGTGTACGTGAAGGGGGATCACCCCTCCACTTT
TRBV4-2	TRBJ2-7	NA	NA	CASSQFGHEQYF	TGTGCCAGCAGCCAATTTGGCCACGAGCAGTACTTC
TRBV11-2	TRBJ2-3	NA	NA	CASSLGGPATDTQYF	TGTGCCAGCAGCTTGGGGGGACCAGCCACAGATACGCAGTATTTT
TRBV10-1	TRBJ2-6	NA	NA	CASSLDQTGSDVLTF	TGCGCCAGCAGCCTCGACCAGACAGGTTCGGACGTCCTGACTTTC